The present entry profiles one T cell receptor (beta chain) with its context. For TCRbeta, the library was prepared with unique molecular identifiers. MiXCR, applied by TCRdb to the PCR reads, yields one record per CDR3 protein. The sample records about 500,000 distinct CDR3 sequences, less than 35% being singletons. From germline, CDR1 is DFQATT and CDR2 SNEGSKA (reference sequence). The CDR3 contains 13 residues. V shed 0 bases and J 5 bases; nucleotides not matched to a gene: 3. These data are taken from a study of T-cell reconstitution after alpha-beta-depleted transplantation in children. J is TRBJ2-5 and V is TRBV20-1, with 7 bases lining up with TRBD2. Sequences were derived from PBMCs from the stem cell graft donor, sampled from the stem cell graft. This TCR came from a human donor who donated a stem cell graft to a child with aplastic anemia. CDR3 DNA: TGCAGTGCTAGAGACGGGGGGAGTGAGACCCAGTACTTC. Its protein product is CSARDGGSETQYF.